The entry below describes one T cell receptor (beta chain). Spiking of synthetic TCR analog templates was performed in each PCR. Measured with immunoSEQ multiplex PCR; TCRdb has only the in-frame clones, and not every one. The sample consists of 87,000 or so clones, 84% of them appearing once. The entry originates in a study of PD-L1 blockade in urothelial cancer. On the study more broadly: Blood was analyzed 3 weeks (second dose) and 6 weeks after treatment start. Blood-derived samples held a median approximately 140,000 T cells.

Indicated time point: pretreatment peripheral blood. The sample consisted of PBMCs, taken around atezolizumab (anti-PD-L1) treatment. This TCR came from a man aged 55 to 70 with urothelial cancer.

Written as DNA, the CDR3 is TGTGCCAGCTCACCACAAGACGGAGGGATGAACACTGAAGCTTTCTTT. Its translation is CASSPQDGGMNTEAFF. V and J are TRBV18 and TRBJ1-1; D call uncertain. The germline CDR1 and CDR2 sequences are KGHSH and LQKENI. Trimming took 1 base from V and 0 from J, leaving 12 bases between them. CDR3 length: 16 residues.